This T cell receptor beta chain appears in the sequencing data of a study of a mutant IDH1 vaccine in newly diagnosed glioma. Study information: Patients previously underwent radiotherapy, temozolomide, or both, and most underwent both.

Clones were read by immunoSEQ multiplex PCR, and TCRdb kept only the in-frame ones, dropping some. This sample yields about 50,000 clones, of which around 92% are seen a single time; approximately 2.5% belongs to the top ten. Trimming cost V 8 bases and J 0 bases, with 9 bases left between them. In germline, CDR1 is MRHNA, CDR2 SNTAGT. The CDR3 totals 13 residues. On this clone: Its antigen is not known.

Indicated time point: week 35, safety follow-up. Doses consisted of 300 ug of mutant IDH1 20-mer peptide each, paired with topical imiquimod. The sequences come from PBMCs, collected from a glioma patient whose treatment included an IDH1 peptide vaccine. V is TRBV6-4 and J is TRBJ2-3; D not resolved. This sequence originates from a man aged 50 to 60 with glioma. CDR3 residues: CASRAHSTDTQYF. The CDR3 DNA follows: TGTGCCAGCCGGGCCCATAGCACAGATACGCAGTATTTT.